This T cell receptor beta chain is from a study of CD8+ T cells in alopecia areata. Study-level background: Treatment comprised oral tofacitinib, 5 to 10 mg twice daily, in treated patients.

This sample's treatment: oral pan-JAK inhibitor, 5-10 mg twice daily. CDR1 and CDR2 from the germline V gene are MNHNS and SASEGT. This CDR3 is 16 amino acids long. After removal of 4 bases from V and 2 bases from J, the junction contained 7 bases not matched to a gene. As regards this clone: Its matching antigen is unknown.

Notes on the study in general: Any link of baseline CD8+ expansion to response, resting on one nonresponder, remains uncertain. Scalp samples also yield sequences of resident alphabeta T cells from normal skin. Clonality in the scalp and expanded CD8+ clones ranked among the top 100 were significantly decreased by tofacitinib.

RNA extraction was followed by reverse transcription into cDNA, which acted as the sequencing template. The method was immunoSEQ multiplex PCR; TCRdb's version includes in-frame clones alone and lacks a portion of them. The table lists some 220,000 clones, under 75% of them singletons, with roughly 1.6% in the top ten. The chain uses TRBV6-1 and TRBJ2-7; 11 bases are a match to TRBD1. The sequence was collected from a human donor with alopecia areata. The sequenced sample was CD4+ T cells sorted from blood, obtained at week 4, from a patient treated with tofacitinib. The CDR3 is CASSGPRDRGTYEQYF. Here the CDR3 DNA reads TGTGCCAGCAGTGGCCCCCGGGACAGGGGGACCTACGAGCAGTACTTC.